A selection of T cell receptor beta chains follows, all from one sample in a study of early T cells in non-severe SARS-CoV-2 infection. TCRdb reprocessed the 5' RACE reads via MiXCR and lists one record per CDR3 protein. The top ten hold about 1.2% of the sample, which has about 61,000 distinct CDR3 sequences, around 12% seen once. The sample was whole blood, taken at baseline. The receptor source for this set is an adult who was a healthcare worker with PCR-confirmed SARS-CoV-2 infection or an uninfected control (not recorded which). The donor label of this sample is uncertain. Each CDR3 is given with its conserved first and last residue. The order of the fields is D gene, V gene, clone size, J gene, CDR3 DNA, CDR3 protein. The D gene is left open where the match is weak. Clone size is shown for a subset of rows, as once, few, many or a class of expanded clone.

NA	TRBV6-6	NA	TRBJ1-1	TGTGCCAGCAGTCGGACAGTTTCGAACACTGAAGCTTTCTTT	CASSRTVSNTEAFF
NA	TRBV14	NA	TRBJ2-4	TGTGCCAGCAGCCAAGACGGCATTCAGTACTTC	CASSQDGIQYF
NA	TRBV2	NA	TRBJ2-2	TGTGCCAGCAGTGCAGGGATGTCCACCGGGGAGCTGTTTTTT	CASSAGMSTGELFF
NA	TRBV20-1	many	TRBJ2-2	TGCAGTGCTAAACCCCGGCTATCGAACACCGGGGAGCTGTTTTTT	CSAKPRLSNTGELFF
TRBD2	TRBV7-2	few	TRBJ2-3	TGTGCCAGCAGCTCGAGCGGGAGGACAGATACGCAGTATTTT	CASSSSGRTDTQYF
TRBD2	TRBV6-1	NA	TRBJ2-5	TGTGCCAGCAGTGAAGGGCTAGCGGGGCCAGAGACCCAGTACTTC	CASSEGLAGPETQYF
NA	TRBV19	NA	TRBJ2-1	TGTGCCAGTAGTTCATTATCGGCGGCTTCCTACAATGAGCAGTTCTTC	CASSSLSAASYNEQFF
TRBD1	TRBV7-8	NA	TRBJ1-1	TGTGCCAGCAGCGCACAGGGGGCGAACACTGAAGCTTTCTTT	CASSAQGANTEAFF
TRBD1	TRBV11-1	NA	TRBJ2-1	TGTGCCAGCAGCCGAGGGACAGGGATGGCGAATGAGCAGTTCTTC	CASSRGTGMANEQFF
NA	TRBV12-3/TRBV12-4	many	TRBJ2-3	TGTGCCAGCAGGAACCAAAGGGGGGACGGCGTGCAGTATTTT	CASRNQRGDGVQYF
NA	TRBV12-3/TRBV12-4	NA	TRBJ1-5	TGTGCCAGCAGCCCGGGACCGCTCCCCCAGCATTTT	CASSPGPLPQHF
NA	TRBV7-2	NA	TRBJ1-2	TGTGCCAGCAGCTTAGTAGGACGGGTAGGAGGCTACACCTTC	CASSLVGRVGGYTF
NA	TRBV5-1	NA	TRBJ1-1	TGCGCCAGCAGCTTGGTTCCAGGGATGAACACTGAAGCTTTCTTT	CASSLVPGMNTEAFF
TRBD1	TRBV20-1	NA	TRBJ2-2	TGCAGTGCAACACCACAGGGGGCGAACCCCGGGGAGCTGTTTTTT	CSATPQGANPGELFF
NA	TRBV6-1	many	TRBJ1-1	TGTGCCAGCAGTGAAGCTGTGTCAGGGGTCACTGAAGCTTTCTTT	CASSEAVSGVTEAFF
NA	TRBV12-3/TRBV12-4	many	TRBJ1-6	TGTGCCAGCAGTCCCATTAGCTCCTATAATTCACCCCTCCACTTT	CASSPISSYNSPLHF
NA	TRBV5-4	few	TRBJ2-3	TGTGCCAGCAGCTTGGTATCGTCCACAGATACGCAGTATTTT	CASSLVSSTDTQYF
NA	TRBV20-1	few	TRBJ2-3	TGCAGTGCTAGAGATATTTTGGCAGCCGATACGCAGTATTTT	CSARDILAADTQYF
TRBD1	TRBV12-3/TRBV12-4	NA	TRBJ1-5	TGTGCCAGCTCGCTTCGGACAGGGGGTCCCAATCAGCCCCAGCATTTT	CASSLRTGGPNQPQHF
NA	TRBV24-1	NA	TRBJ1-6	TGTGCCACCAGTACATCAGCCAGTGGCGTTTCACCCCTCCACTTT	CATSTSASGVSPLHF
NA	TRBV29-1	NA	TRBJ2-1	TGCAGCGTTGATCGGCGGGGCGTCTCCTACAATGAGCAGTTCTTC	CSVDRRGVSYNEQFF
NA	TRBV20-1	NA	TRBJ1-3	TGCAGTGCTAGCCTGTCCGGCACCATATATTTT	CSASLSGTIYF
NA	TRBV12-3/TRBV12-4	few	TRBJ1-1	TGTGCCAGCATCCGAGGGCCCACTGAAGCTTTCTTT	CASIRGPTEAFF
NA	TRBV3-1	many	TRBJ2-1	TGTGCCAGCAGCCCTGTCCGGGACCCATCCTCCTACAATGAGCAGTTCTTC	CASSPVRDPSSYNEQFF
NA	TRBV19	NA	TRBJ1-2	TGTGCCAGTAGTATAGATCGCCGGGGTAACTATGGCTACACCTTC	CASSIDRRGNYGYTF
TRBD2	TRBV4-1	many	TRBJ2-2	TGCGCCAGCAGCCTTGGGACTAGCCCCGGGGAGCTGTTTTTT	CASSLGTSPGELFF
NA	TRBV4-1	few	TRBJ1-6	TGCGCCAGCAGCCAAGATCCGGGGGTTAATTCACCCCTCCACTTT	CASSQDPGVNSPLHF
NA	TRBV11-2	many	TRBJ2-2	TGTGCCAGCAGCTTAGGACACTCGAACACCGGGGAGCTGTTTTTT	CASSLGHSNTGELFF
NA	TRBV5-4	NA	TRBJ1-1	TGTGCCAGCACCCTCCCCCCAGGGAACACTGAAGCTTTCTTT	CASTLPPGNTEAFF
NA	TRBV12-3/TRBV12-4	many	TRBJ2-3	TGTGCCAGCAGTCCCGAGCGGGTCACAGATACGCAGTATTTT	CASSPERVTDTQYF
NA	TRBV29-1	many	TRBJ1-2	TGCAGCGTTGGCGGGTTTATAGGGACTAGTGGCTACACCTTC	CSVGGFIGTSGYTF
NA	TRBV5-4	many	TRBJ2-3	TGTGCCAGCAGCTCTATAGCGGTGGCGGCAGATACGCAGTATTTT	CASSSIAVAADTQYF
TRBD1	TRBV20-1	NA	TRBJ1-2	TGCAGTGCCGGACAGGGACCGTTGAGCTATGGCTACACCTTC	CSAGQGPLSYGYTF
TRBD1	TRBV24-1	many	TRBJ2-3	TGTGCCACCAGTGATTTGACAGGGGGCACAGATACGCAGTATTTT	CATSDLTGGTDTQYF
NA	TRBV20-1	many	TRBJ1-2	TGCAGTGCTAGAGATTTGACTCATGGCTACACCTTC	CSARDLTHGYTF
TRBD2	TRBV14	few	TRBJ2-1	TGTGCCAGCAGCCAAATAGATCCGGGACTAGCGGGGGGGCCGCTTTCCCGAGAGCAGTTCTTC	CASSQIDPGLAGGPLSREQFF
TRBD1	TRBV29-1	NA	TRBJ2-5	TGCAGCACCTCAGGCCCTTACAGGGGTGAAGAGACCCAGTACTTC	CSTSGPYRGEETQYF
TRBD1	TRBV20-1	NA	TRBJ2-1	TGCAGTGGGACAGGGAGAGGGAATGAGCAGTTCTTC	CSGTGRGNEQFF
TRBD2	TRBV7-8	NA	TRBJ2-2	TGTGCCAGCAGCACCCTTGGGACTAGCACGGCCGGGGAGCTGTTTTTT	CASSTLGTSTAGELFF
NA	TRBV18	many	TRBJ1-2	TGTGCCAGCTCGGGGGGCAGGGCGGCATCCATCAATGGCTACACCTTC	CASSGGRAASINGYTF
NA	TRBV12-3/TRBV12-4	NA	TRBJ2-3	TGTGCCAGCAGGCGAGGCCTCACAGATACGCAGTATTTT	CASRRGLTDTQYF
NA	TRBV7-2	NA	TRBJ2-4	TGTGCCAGCAGCTTAGAAAAGCTGGACAAAAACATTCAGTACTTC	CASSLEKLDKNIQYF
NA	TRBV2	NA	TRBJ2-2	TGTGCCGAAAGTACAGGGTTAGCGAACACCGGGGAGCTGTTTTTT	CAESTGLANTGELFF
NA	TRBV28	few	TRBJ2-3	TGTGCCAGCAGTTTAGGCGGGGTAACAGATACGCAGTATTTT	CASSLGGVTDTQYF